Reported below is one T cell receptor beta chain. Its antigen is not yet known. Qualities for individual bases were not recorded, and no much larger clone is one base off. The data belong to a study of technical replicates of blood from several donors (dated by TCRdb to about 2017). The method behind the library was the immunoSEQ multiplex PCR assay. Here the immuneACCESS table is served through TCRdb, limited to in-frame sequences with V and J called. Missing clones are a known gap in these copies; in checked studies unresolved V genes cover under half, and the rest lacks a known reason. For this sample the table gives 50,000 to 70,000 clones, of which about 95% were detected only once. In total, the top ten clones hold 2.5% to 3.5% of the sample. V sheds 5 bases and J sheds 2 bases, leaving 9 bases between their ends. From a lookup of the germline V gene (reference sequence), CDR1 and CDR2 are GTSNPN and SVGIG. Including the terminal cysteine and phenylalanine, the CDR3 comprises 12 residues. Only the CDR3 DNA is retained, 36 bases long and in frame from the first base.

The sample taken for sequencing was PBMCs. The sequence was obtained from a human donor in good health. Some clones in this sample may be carry-over from other donors' samples. In this chain, TRBV30 is recombined with TRBJ1-2; a confident D gene designation cannot be given. The CDR3 is CAWLGRNYGYTF. The nucleotide sequence reads as follows: TGTGCCTGGTTGGGCAGGAACTATGGCTACACCTTC.